This is a list of T cell receptor beta chains from one sample in a study of blood T cell repertoires in COVID-19. Measured with immunoSEQ multiplex PCR; TCRdb has only the in-frame clones, and not every one. Found here are fewer than 600,000 clones, roughly 90% of them singletons; the top ten hold less than 2%. Source material: PBMCs or T cells enriched from blood (not recorded which). The receptors were sampled from a woman aged 40 to 49 who had recovered from COVID-19. Both conserved end residues are part of each CDR3. A row's size may be missing; if present it is once, few, many or a size class.

abundance	v_gene	j_gene	CDR3aa
.	TRBV30	TRBJ2-7	CAWSVGAAGEQYF
once	TRBV14	TRBJ1-2	CASSQEAGNYGYTF
.	TRBV24-1	TRBJ2-1	CATSETTLTSTSGYKAEQFF
.	TRBV15	TRBJ2-5	CATSRDRRQETQYF
.	TRBV27	TRBJ1-4	CASSPGQINEKLFF
.	TRBV5-1	TRBJ2-1	CASSGGTSEQFF
.	TRBV9	TRBJ2-2	CASSQTPSGSVGGELFF
.	TRBV5-1	TRBJ1-3	CASSLRQGSGTIYF
.	TRBV24-1	TRBJ2-7	CATSATGSTYEQYF
.	TRBV5-4	TRBJ2-1	CASSHSGLTKDEQFF
.	TRBV2	TRBJ1-3	CASGTQGTVGNTIYF
once	TRBV10-3	TRBJ2-1	CAISERQGSEFF
.	TRBV2	TRBJ2-2	CASNRVTGELFF
.	TRBV7-8	TRBJ1-1	CASGDSVQNTEAFF
.	TRBV30	TRBJ1-2	CAWRPLNKAGGKLNGYTF
.	TRBV7-2	TRBJ2-5	CASSPGQLAGGTQYF
.	TRBV29-1	TRBJ2-3	CSAPSLPAEGDTQYF
.	TRBV29-1	TRBJ1-1	CSVVSRVRGNTEAFF
once	TRBV29-1	TRBJ1-2	CSVVDRPGGYTF
.	TRBV30	TRBJ1-2	CAWSVKGGQGGGYTF
.	TRBV5-4	TRBJ2-1	CASSLTSGSANEQFF
.	TRBV11-3	TRBJ2-2	CASSPLVGTGNTGELFF
.	TRBV5-5	TRBJ1-2	CASSGTTGQGYYGYTF
.	TRBV3-1/TRBV3-2	TRBJ2-7	CASSPLLDSYEQYF
.	TRBV12-5	TRBJ1-1	CASGLRGTEAFF
.	TRBV5-1	TRBJ1-1	CASSEGGAANTEAFF
.	TRBV19	TRBJ1-1	CAASSATGFNMNTEAFF
.	TRBV18	TRBJ2-7	CASSDPGTGTYEQYF
.	TRBV7-9	TRBJ2-2	CASSSPESTGELFF
.	TRBV11-2	TRBJ1-1	CASSPRAQILTEAFF
.	TRBV7-8	TRBJ2-1	CASSLGLAGGPWNEQFF
.	TRBV7-9	TRBJ1-5	CASSFTRDRDEAQHF
.	TRBV27	TRBJ1-1	CASGYLGGPEAFF
.	TRBV30	TRBJ1-2	CAWSIRIRLSGGYGYTF
.	TRBV25-1	TRBJ2-5	CASSEPHRGQETQYF
.	TRBV11-2	TRBJ1-6	CASSLGPRGNSPLHF
.	TRBV7-2	TRBJ2-3	CASSLQAGHTDTQYF
.	TRBV5-4	TRBJ2-1	CASSFLGGGSYNEQFF
.	TRBV7-9	TRBJ1-1	CASSFRDRGENTEAFF
.	TRBV11-3	TRBJ2-3	CASSLDARERTDTQYF
few	TRBV20-1	TRBJ1-1	CSARTGLEAFF
.	TRBV7-2	TRBJ1-2	CASSLRRVDYGYTF
.	TRBV5-1	TRBJ2-2	CASRAGLNTGELFF
.	TRBV6-5	TRBJ1-3	CASTEGASSGNTIYF
.	TRBV7-9	TRBJ2-7	CASSTPRTGGEQYF
.	TRBV2	TRBJ1-2	CASIMTATGAENYGYTF
.	TRBV7-8	TRBJ1-2	CASSTDPVYGYTF
.	TRBV7-9	TRBJ2-7	CASSLAGQRYEQYF
.	TRBV28	TRBJ1-4	CASSKPTGTNEKLFF